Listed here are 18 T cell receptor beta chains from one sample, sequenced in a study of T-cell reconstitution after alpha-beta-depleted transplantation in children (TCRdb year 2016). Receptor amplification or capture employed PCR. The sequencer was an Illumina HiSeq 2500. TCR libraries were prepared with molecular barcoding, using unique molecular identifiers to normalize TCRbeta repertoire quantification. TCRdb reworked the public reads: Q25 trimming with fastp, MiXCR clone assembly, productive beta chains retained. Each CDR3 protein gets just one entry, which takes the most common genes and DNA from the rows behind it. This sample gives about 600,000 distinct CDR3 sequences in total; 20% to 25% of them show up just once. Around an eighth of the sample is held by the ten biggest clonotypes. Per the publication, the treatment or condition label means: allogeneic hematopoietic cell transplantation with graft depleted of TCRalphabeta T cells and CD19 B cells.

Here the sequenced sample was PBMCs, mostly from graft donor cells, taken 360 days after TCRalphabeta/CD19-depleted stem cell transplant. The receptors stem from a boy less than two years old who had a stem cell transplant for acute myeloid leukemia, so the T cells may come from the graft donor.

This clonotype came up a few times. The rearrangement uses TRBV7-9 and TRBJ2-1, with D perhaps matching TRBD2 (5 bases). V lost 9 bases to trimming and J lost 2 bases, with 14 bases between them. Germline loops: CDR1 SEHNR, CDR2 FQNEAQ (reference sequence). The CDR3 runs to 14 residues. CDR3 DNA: TGTGCCAGTCACGAGGGATCGGCCTACAATGAGCAGTTCTTC. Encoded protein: CASHEGSAYNEQFF.

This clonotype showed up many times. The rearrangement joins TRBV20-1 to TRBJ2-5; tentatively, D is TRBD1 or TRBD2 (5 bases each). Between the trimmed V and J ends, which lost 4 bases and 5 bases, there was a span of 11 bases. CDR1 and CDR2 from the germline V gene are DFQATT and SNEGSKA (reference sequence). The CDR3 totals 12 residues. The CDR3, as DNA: TGCAGTGCTACTTGGGACCCGGAGACCCAGTACTTC. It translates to CSATWDPETQYF.

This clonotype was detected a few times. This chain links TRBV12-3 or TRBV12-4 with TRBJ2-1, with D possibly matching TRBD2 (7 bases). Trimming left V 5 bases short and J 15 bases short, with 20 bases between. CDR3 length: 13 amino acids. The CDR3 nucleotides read TGTGCCAGCAGTCCTTCCTTCGCGGGGGCAGGGTTCTTC. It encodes CASSPSFAGAGFF.

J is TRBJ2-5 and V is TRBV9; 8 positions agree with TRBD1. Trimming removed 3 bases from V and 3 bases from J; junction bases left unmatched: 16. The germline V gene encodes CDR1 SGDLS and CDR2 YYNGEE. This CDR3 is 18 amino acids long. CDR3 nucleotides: TGTGCCAGCAGCGGCGACCCACTGACAGGGGCGCTCGAAGAGACCCAGTACTTC. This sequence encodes CASSGDPLTGALEETQYF.

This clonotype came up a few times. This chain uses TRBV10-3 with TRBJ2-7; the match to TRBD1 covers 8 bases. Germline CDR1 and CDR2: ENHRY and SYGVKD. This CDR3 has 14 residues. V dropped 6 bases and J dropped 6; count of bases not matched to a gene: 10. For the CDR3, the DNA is TGTGCCATCAGAGCGCCGGGACAGGTTTTCGAGCAGTACTTC. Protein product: CAIRAPGQVFEQYF.

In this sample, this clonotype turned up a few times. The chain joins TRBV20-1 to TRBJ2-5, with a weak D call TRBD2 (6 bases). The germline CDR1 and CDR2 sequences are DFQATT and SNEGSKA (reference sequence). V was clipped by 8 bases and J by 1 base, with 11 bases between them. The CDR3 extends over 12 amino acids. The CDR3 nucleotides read TGCAGTCCCCTGGGGGGCCAAGAGACCCAGTACTTC. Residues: CSPLGGQETQYF.

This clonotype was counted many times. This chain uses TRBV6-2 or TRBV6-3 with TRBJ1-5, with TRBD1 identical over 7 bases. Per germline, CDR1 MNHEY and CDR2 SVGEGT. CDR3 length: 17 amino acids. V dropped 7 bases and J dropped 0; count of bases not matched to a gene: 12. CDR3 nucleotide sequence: TGTGCCAGCACCATGGGGACAGCAAGATATAGCAATCAGCCCCAGCATTTT. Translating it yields CASTMGTARYSNQPQHF.

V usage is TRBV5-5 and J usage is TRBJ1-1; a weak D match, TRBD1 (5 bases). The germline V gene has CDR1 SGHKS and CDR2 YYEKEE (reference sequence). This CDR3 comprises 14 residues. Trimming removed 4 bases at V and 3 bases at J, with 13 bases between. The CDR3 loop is CASSEGGVDTEAFF. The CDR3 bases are TGTGCCAGCAGCGAGGGAGGGGTGGACACTGAAGCTTTCTTT.

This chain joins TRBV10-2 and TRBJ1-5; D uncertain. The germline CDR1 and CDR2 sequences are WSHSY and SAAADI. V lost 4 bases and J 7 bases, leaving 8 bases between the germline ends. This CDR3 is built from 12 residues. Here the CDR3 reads CASSGGLQPQHF. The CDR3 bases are TGCGCCAGCAGTGGGGGTTTACAGCCCCAGCATTTT.

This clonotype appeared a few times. The chain's CDR3 is CASSLAPAGGGETQYF. In nucleotides, the CDR3 is TGTGCCAGCAGCTTGGCTCCCGCAGGGGGCGGTGAGACCCAGTACTTC. The rearrangement uses TRBV5-6 and TRBJ2-5; 8 nucleotides agree with TRBD1. Trimming cost V 0 bases and J 5 bases; bases outside gene matches: 9. The CDR3 spans 16 residues. Germline V lookup: CDR1 SGHDT, CDR2 YYEEEE. Based on the CDR3 plus reference TRBV5-6 and TRBJ2-5, the full variable domain is DAGVTQSPTHLIKTRGQQVTLRCSPKSGHDTVSWYQQALGQGPQFIFQYYEEEERQRGNFPDRFSGHQFPNYSSELNVNALLLGDSALYLCASSLAPAGGGETQYFGPGTRLLVL.

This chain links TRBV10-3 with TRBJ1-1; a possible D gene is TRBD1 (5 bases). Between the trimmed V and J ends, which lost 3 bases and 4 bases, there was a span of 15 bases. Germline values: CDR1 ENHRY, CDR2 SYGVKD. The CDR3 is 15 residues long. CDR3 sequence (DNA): TGTGCCATCAGTGAAGACCGCGCAGGGCCCACTGAAGCTTTCTTT. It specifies CAISEDRAGPTEAFF.

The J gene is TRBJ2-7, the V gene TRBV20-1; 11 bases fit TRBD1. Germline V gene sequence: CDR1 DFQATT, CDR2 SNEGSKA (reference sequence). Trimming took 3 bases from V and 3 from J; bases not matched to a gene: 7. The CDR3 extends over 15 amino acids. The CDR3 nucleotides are TGCAGTGCTAGGGGCATTGGGACAGGGGGCTACGAGCAGTACTTC. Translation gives CSARGIGTGGYEQYF.

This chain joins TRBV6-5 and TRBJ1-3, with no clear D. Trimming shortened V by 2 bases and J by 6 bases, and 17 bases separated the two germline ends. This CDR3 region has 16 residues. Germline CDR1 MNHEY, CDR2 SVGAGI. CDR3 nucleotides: TGTGCCAGCAGTTACAGTACCTTCTCTCTGGAAAACACCATATATTTT. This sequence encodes CASSYSTFSLENTIYF.

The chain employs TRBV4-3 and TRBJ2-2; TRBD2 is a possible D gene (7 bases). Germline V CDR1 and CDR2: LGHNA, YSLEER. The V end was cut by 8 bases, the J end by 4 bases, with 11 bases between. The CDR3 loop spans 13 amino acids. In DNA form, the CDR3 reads TGCGCCAGCCAAAGGGGGGGCACCGGGGAGCTGTTTTTT. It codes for CASQRGGTGELFF.

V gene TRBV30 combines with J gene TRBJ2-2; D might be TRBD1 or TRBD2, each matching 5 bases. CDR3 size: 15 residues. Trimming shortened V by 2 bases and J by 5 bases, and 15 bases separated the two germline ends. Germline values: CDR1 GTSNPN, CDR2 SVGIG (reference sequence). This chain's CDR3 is CAWSPIRGETGELFF. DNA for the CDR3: TGTGCCTGGAGTCCCATAAGGGGAGAAACCGGGGAGCTGTTTTTT.

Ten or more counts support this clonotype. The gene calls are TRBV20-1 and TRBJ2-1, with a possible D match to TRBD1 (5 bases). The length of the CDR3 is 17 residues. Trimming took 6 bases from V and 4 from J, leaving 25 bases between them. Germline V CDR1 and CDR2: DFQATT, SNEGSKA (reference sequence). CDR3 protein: CSASGTQGAGFYNEQFF. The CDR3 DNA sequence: TGCAGTGCCTCGGGTACCCAAGGGGCCGGGTTTTACAATGAGCAGTTCTTC.

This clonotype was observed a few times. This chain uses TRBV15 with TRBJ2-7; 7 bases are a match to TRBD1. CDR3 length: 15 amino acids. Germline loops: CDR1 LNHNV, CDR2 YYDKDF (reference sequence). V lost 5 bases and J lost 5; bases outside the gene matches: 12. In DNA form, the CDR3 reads TGTGCCACCAGCCCAGAACCGGGACAGTTTGACGAGCAGTACTTC. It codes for CATSPEPGQFDEQYF.

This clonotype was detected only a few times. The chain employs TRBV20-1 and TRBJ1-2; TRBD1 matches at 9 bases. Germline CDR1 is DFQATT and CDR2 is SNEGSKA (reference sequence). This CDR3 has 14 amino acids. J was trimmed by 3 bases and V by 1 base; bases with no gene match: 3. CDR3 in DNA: TGCAGTGCTAGAGTGGACAGGGGAGACTATGGCTACACCTTC. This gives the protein CSARVDRGDYGYTF.